This T cell receptor (beta chain) was sequenced during a study of cytomegalovirus exposure and HLA in healthy donors. The length of the CDR3 is 18 residues. Per germline, CDR1 SEHNR and CDR2 FQNEAQ (reference sequence). J was trimmed by 0 bases and V by 2 bases; bases with no gene match: 5. This clone was counted between two and nine times. Method: immunoSEQ multiplex PCR; TCRdb's copy keeps in-frame clones and lacks some. The table records under 250,000 clones, around nine tenths of them present only once. The chain employs TRBV7-9 and TRBJ2-1; 12 bases fit TRBD2. Material: PBMCs. This receptor was taken from a woman younger than 35 in good health and CMV-seronegative. CDR3 nucleotide sequence: TGTGCCAGCAGCTTAACTAGCGGGAGGCTGAGCTCCTACAATGAGCAGTTCTTC. Protein sequence: CASSLTSGRLSSYNEQFF.